This is a list of T cell receptor beta chains from one sample in a study of blood T cell repertoires in COVID-19. Sequencing was performed with immunoSEQ multiplex PCR; in TCRdb, only in-frame clones are kept and a portion is missing. The sample comprises more than 110,000 clones, about 84% of which are singletons, and 6% to 7.5% rests with the top ten. The sequencing input was peripheral blood. These receptors came from a human donor in a cohort sampled during active COVID-19. The conserved cysteine and the conserved F or W are not part of the CDR3 here. Each record gives: CDR3 protein, D gene, V gene. D genes are given only for firm matches.

ASSFLAGKNNEQF | NA | TRBV5-5
ASSGGTGGLEKLF | TRBD1 | TRBV7-9
ASSLTGGPQETQY | TRBD1 | TRBV7-6
ASSSYITQADTQY | NA | TRBV7-2
ASSWSEKLF | NA | TRBV12-3/TRBV12-4
ASSFGGRQETQY | NA | TRBV7-9
SATRGETQY | NA | TRBV20-1
ATLEGANQPQH | TRBD1 | TRBV10-3
ASSPHTGQGETF | TRBD1 | TRBV7-8
ASSLSGAWETQY | TRBD2 | TRBV6-5
ASKERGSRDTQY | TRBD2 | TRBV28
ASISGLVNEQF | TRBD2 | TRBV7-9
SVDTSGVYNEQF | TRBD2 | TRBV29-1
ASRGGGHEF | TRBD2 | TRBV25-1
ASSLSQGTEAF | TRBD1 | TRBV7-3
ASSFDPGAEAF | NA | TRBV7-8
ASMHGRVSGGENTIY | NA | TRBV19
ASSLASGGEQY | TRBD2 | TRBV11-2
SASVWTSGGRAYEQY | TRBD2 | TRBV20-1
AISAWGGLGNYGYT | NA | TRBV10-3
AISGPGQGATGELF | TRBD1 | TRBV10-3
ASSFPPFNYGYT | NA | TRBV13
ASSPVGEGRDEQY | TRBD2 | TRBV4-2
ASSSVPRGSDYGYT | NA | TRBV5-5
ASSVVRGNTEAF | NA | TRBV9
ASSWGGADNNYEQY | NA | TRBV5-1
ASSSGLAGIYNEQF | TRBD2 | TRBV7-9
ASSRTGTGGRNTGELF | TRBD1 | TRBV4-1
ASSAGVLAGVETQY | TRBD2 | TRBV9
ASSNAGKPSYEQY | NA | TRBV21-1
SLRGGGGDEQF | TRBD2 | TRBV29-1
ASSFSRSGGTGELF | TRBD2 | TRBV5-1
ASSLFNSGANVLT | NA | TRBV7-2
ASSLRYGGGPFNEQF | NA | TRBV4-1
ASSLGRWQETQY | NA | TRBV5-4
ASSEIGGQPQH | NA | TRBV6-1
ASSRQGLAGGPANTGELF | TRBD2 | TRBV18
ASSLAGPTSGANVLT | NA | TRBV7-3
ASGFGTSGGRGETQY | TRBD2 | TRBV12-5
ASSSDSYQETQY | NA | TRBV5-4
ASSYPAGGAETQY | TRBD2 | TRBV6-2/TRBV6-3
ASSLVGVGTDQPQH | NA | TRBV7-7
ASSGPGQGTYEQY | TRBD1 | TRBV5-6
AWSVGGGSYEQY | NA | TRBV30
ASSLDVGPSGNTIY | NA | TRBV5-1
AISSGDQGGYT | NA | TRBV10-3
ASSVDVRTGAGANVLT | TRBD1 | TRBV9
ASSQDAAKTSTDTQY | NA | TRBV4-1